This TCR beta chain was sequenced for a study of post-analysis software for immune sequencing data. In this sample, this clonotype turned up many times. TCR beta cDNA libraries had unique molecular identifiers. TCRdb recomputed calls from the PCR reads with MiXCR, one row per CDR3 protein. The profile shows approximately 260,000 distinct CDR3 sequences, just over 35% of them singletons. This receptor was obtained from a girl aged 10-17 years with multiple sclerosis. Sequenced input: blood.

Here the CDR3 DNA reads TGTGCCAGCAGCTTGTGGGTAGGAACTGAAGCTTTCTTT. Residues: CASSLWVGTEAFF. The chain employs TRBV5-5 and TRBJ1-1; D is uncertain. V was cut by 1 base and J by 5 bases, with 9 bases left in between. This CDR3 comprises 13 residues. Germline values: CDR1 SGHKS, CDR2 YYEKEE (reference sequence).